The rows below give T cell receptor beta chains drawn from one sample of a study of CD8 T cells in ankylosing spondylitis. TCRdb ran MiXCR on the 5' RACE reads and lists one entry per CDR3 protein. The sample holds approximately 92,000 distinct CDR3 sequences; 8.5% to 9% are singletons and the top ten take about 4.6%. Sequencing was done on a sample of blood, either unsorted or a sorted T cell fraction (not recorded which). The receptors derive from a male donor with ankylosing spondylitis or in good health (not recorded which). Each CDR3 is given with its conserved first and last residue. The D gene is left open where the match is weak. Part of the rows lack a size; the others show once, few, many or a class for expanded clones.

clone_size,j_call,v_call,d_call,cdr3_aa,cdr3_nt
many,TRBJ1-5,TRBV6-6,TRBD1,CASQGTGPQHF,TGTGCCAGCCAAGGGACAGGCCCCCAGCATTTT
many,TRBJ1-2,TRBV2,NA,CASISDRTSNYGYTF,TGTGCCAGCATAAGCGACAGAACTTCTAACTATGGCTACACCTTC
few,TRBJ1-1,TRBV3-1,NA,CASSHFTEAFF,TGTGCCAGCAGCCACTTTACTGAAGCTTTCTTT
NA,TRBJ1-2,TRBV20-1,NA,CSARQGFDGYTF,TGCAGTGCTAGGCAGGGCTTCGATGGCTACACCTTC
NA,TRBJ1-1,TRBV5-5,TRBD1,CASSPTTGDRTEAFF,TGTGCCAGCAGCCCAACGACAGGGGATAGGACTGAAGCTTTCTTT
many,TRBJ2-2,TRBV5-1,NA,CASSLSSAGELFF,TGCGCCAGCAGCTTGTCGTCGGCCGGGGAGCTGTTTTTT
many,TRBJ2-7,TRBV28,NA,CASSPWTSSTLYEQYF,TGTGCCAGCAGTCCCTGGACATCGTCAACCCTCTACGAGCAGTACTTC
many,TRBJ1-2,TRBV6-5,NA,CASSYSAAQRHNYGYTF,TGTGCCAGCAGTTACTCGGCAGCACAGAGACATAACTATGGCTACACCTTC
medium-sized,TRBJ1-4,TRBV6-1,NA,CASMSGGIEKLFF,TGTGCCAGCATGTCCGGGGGGATCGAAAAACTGTTTTTT
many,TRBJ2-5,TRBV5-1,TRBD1,CASSQMTGSGETQYF,TGCGCCAGCAGCCAAATGACAGGGAGTGGAGAGACCCAGTACTTC
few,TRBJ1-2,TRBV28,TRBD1,CASSFILGQAWGYTF,TGTGCCAGCAGTTTTATCCTCGGACAGGCTTGGGGCTACACCTTC
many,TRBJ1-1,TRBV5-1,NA,CASSFGGVTNTEAFF,TGCGCCAGCAGCTTCGGTGGTGTAACGAACACTGAAGCTTTCTTT
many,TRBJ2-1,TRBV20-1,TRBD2,CSARSGETSYNEQFF,TGCAGTGCTAGGAGCGGGGAAACTTCCTACAATGAGCAGTTCTTC
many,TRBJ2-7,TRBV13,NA,CASSLGRGNEQYF,TGTGCCAGCAGCTTAGGCAGGGGCAACGAGCAGTACTTC
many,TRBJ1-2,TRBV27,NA,CASSFGENYGYTF,TGTGCCAGCAGTTTTGGGGAGAACTATGGCTACACCTTC
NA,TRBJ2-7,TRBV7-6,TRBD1,CASSLAIRTGIHEQYF,TGTGCCAGCAGCTTAGCTATCCGGACAGGAATTCACGAGCAGTACTTC
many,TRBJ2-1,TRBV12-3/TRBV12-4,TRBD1,CASSFQAGGYNEQFF,TGTGCCAGCAGTTTTCAGGCAGGGGGCTACAATGAGCAGTTCTTC
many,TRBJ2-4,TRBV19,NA,CASSMSRSGAKNIQYF,TGTGCCAGTAGTATGAGCAGGTCGGGCGCCAAAAACATTCAGTACTTC
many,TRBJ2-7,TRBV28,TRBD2,CASSDPGLAYEQYF,TGTGCCAGCAGTGACCCGGGACTAGCGTACGAGCAGTACTTC
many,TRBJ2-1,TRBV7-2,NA,CASSRNVLDEQFF,TGTGCCAGCAGTCGTAACGTCCTTGATGAGCAGTTCTTC
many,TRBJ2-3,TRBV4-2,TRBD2,CASSQEAAGVGTDTQYF,TGTGCCAGCAGCCAAGAGGCCGCGGGGGTGGGCACAGATACGCAGTATTTT
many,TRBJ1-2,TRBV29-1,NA,CSALEDYGYTF,TGCAGCGCCTTAGAGGACTATGGCTACACCTTC
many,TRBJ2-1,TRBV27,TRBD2,CASSLRLAGTYNEQFF,TGTGCCAGCAGTTTAAGGCTAGCGGGGACCTACAATGAGCAGTTCTTC
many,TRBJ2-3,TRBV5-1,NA,CAACAGQPTRDTQYF,TGCGCCGCCTGCGCGGGACAGCCCACACGGGATACGCAGTATTTT
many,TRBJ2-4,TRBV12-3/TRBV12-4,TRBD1,CASSSGTGNIQYF,TGTGCCAGCAGTTCCGGGACAGGGAACATTCAGTACTTC
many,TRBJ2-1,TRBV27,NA,CASSPFTGSYNEQFF,TGTGCCAGCAGTCCCTTTACGGGGTCCTACAATGAGCAGTTCTTC
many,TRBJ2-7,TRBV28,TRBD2,CASSFRKGERGAFYEQYF,TGTGCCAGCAGTTTCCGGAAGGGGGAGCGGGGGGCCTTCTACGAGCAGTACTTC
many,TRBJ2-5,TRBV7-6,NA,CASSLEARGETQYF,TGTGCCAGCAGCTTAGAGGCCAGAGGGGAGACCCAGTACTTC
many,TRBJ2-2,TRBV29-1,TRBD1,CSVEKGPGGTGELFF,TGCAGCGTTGAAAAAGGGCCAGGGGGAACCGGGGAGCTGTTTTTT
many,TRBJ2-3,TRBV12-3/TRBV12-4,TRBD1,CASERTGSDTQYF,TGTGCCAGCGAGCGGACAGGGTCAGATACGCAGTATTTT
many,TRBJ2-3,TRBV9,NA,CASSLRAGPTDTQYF,TGTGCCAGCAGCTTGAGGGCGGGCCCCACAGATACGCAGTATTTT
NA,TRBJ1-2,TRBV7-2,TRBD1,CASSGAGGNYGYTF,TGTGCCAGCAGCGGGGCAGGGGGTAACTATGGCTACACCTTC
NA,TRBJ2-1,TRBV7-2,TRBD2,CASRGTSGSNEQFF,TGTGCCAGCAGGGGGACTAGCGGGAGTAATGAGCAGTTCTTC